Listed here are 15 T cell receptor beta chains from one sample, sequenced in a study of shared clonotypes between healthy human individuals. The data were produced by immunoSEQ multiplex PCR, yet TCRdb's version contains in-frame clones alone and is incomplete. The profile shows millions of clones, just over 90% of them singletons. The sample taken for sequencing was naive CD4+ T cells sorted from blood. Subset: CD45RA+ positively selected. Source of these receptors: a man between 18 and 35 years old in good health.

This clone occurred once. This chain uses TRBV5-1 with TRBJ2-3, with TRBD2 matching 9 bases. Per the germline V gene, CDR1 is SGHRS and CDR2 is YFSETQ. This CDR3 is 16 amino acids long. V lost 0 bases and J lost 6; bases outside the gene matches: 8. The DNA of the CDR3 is TGCGCCAGCAGCTTGGATGCGGGGGGGCCTAGCGATACGCAGTATTTT. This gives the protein CASSLDAGGPSDTQYF.

This CDR3 is CASSFRAGGTGELFF. The CDR3 DNA reads as TGTGCCAGCAGCTTCCGGGCGGGGGGCACCGGGGAGCTGTTTTTT. The rearrangement uses TRBV11-3 and TRBJ2-2, with 8 nucleotides matching TRBD2. V was clipped by 3 bases and J by 4 bases; unmatched bases: 4. The V gene's germline CDR1 is SGHNT and CDR2 YENEEA. CDR3 length equals 15 residues.

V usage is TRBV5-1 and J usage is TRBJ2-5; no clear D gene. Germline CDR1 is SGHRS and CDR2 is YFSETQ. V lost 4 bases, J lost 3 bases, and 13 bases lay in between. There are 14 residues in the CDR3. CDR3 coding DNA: TGCGCCAGCAGCCTCTCTCGGAGTGAAGAGACCCAGTACTTC. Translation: CASSLSRSEETQYF.

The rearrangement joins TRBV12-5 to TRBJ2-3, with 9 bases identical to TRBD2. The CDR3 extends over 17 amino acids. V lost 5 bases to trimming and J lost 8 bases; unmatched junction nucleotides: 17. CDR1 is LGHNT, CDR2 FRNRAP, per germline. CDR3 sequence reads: CASGPTGAGGPSGTQYF. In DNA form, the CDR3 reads TGTGCTAGTGGTCCCACGGGGGCGGGAGGGCCATCGGGTACGCAGTATTTT.

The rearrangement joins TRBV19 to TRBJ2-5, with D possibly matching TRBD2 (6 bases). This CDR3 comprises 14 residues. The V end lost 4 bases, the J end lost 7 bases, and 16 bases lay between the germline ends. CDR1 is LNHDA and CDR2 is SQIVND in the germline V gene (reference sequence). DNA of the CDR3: TGTGCCAGTAGTAGGGCGGGGCCCGGGGCGACCCAGTACTTC. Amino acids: CASSRAGPGATQYF.

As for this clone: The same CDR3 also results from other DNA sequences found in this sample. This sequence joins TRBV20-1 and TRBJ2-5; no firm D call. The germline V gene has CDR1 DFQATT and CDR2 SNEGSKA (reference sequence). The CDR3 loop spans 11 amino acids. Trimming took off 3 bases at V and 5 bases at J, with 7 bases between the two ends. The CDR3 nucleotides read TGCAGTGCTAGCCTGGGGGAGACCCAGTACTTC. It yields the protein CSASLGETQYF.

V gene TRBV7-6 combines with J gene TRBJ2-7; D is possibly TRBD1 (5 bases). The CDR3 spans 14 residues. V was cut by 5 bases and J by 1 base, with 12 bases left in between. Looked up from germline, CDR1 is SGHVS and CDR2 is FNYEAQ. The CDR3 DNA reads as TGTGCCAGCAGCCCTCGAAGGGGTTCCTACGAGCAGTACTTC. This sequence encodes CASSPRRGSYEQYF.

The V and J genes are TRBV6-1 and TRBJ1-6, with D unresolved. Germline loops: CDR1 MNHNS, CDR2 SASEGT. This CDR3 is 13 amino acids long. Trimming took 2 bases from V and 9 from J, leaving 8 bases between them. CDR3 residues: CASSERLSSPLHF. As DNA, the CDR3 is TGTGCCAGCAGTGAAAGGCTCTCTTCACCCCTCCACTTT.

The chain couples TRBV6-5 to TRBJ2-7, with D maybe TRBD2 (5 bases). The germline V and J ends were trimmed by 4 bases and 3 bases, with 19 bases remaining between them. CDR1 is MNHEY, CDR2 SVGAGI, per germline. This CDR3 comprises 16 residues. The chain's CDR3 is CASSSAFGVRDYEQYF. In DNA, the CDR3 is TGTGCCAGCAGTTCCGCCTTCGGGGTACGTGACTACGAGCAGTACTTC.

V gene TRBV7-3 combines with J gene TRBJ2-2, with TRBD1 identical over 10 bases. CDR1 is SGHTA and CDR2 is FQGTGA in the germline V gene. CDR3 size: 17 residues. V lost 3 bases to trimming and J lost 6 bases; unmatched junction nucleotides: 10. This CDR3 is CASSFTGDRGMAGELFF. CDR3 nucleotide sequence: TGTGCCAGCAGCTTCACTGGGGACAGGGGAATGGCCGGGGAGCTGTTTTTT.

The DNA for the CDR3 is TGTGCCTGGAGTGTACCGGCTCCGGGGGCTAATGAAAAACTGTTTTTT. Protein: CAWSVPAPGANEKLFF. This rearrangement joins TRBV30 to TRBJ1-4, with TRBD1 as a possible D gene (5 bases). Germline V gives CDR1 GTSNPN, CDR2 SVGIG (reference sequence). V was pared by 0 bases and J by 3 bases, with 14 bases between. The CDR3 is 16 residues long.

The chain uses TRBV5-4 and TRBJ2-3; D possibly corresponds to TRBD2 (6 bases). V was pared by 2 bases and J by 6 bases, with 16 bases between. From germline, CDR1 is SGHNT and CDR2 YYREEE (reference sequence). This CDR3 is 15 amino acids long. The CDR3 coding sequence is TGTGCCAGCAGCTTCGGGAGAGGAGTAGCGGATACGCAGTATTTT. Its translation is CASSFGRGVADTQYF.

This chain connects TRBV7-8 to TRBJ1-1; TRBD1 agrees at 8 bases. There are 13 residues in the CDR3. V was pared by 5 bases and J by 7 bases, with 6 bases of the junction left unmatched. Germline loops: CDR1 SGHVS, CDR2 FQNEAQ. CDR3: CASSTQGVGEAFF. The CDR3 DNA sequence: TGTGCCAGCAGCACACAGGGGGTTGGTGAAGCTTTCTTT.

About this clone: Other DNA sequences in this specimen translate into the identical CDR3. The CDR3 DNA reads as TGTGCCTGGAGTCCAGGCGATACGCAGTATTTT. It yields the protein CAWSPGDTQYF. V usage is TRBV30 and J usage is TRBJ2-3; no firm D call. The CDR3 extends over 11 amino acids. The ends were cut back, 2 bases at V and 6 bases at J, with 6 bases in the middle. Germline-derived CDR1 and CDR2 are GTSNPN and SVGIG (reference sequence).

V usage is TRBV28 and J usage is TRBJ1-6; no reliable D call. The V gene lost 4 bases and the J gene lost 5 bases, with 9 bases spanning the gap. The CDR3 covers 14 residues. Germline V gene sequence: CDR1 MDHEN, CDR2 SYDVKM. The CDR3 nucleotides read TGTGCCAGCAGTTCGGACGGACATAATTCACCCCTCCACTTT. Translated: CASSSDGHNSPLHF.